This T cell receptor (beta chain) was found in a study of OX40 agonist ivuxolimab in advanced cancers. Study overall: Dose-escalation patients' cancers were hepatocellular carcinoma, melanoma, renal cell or head and neck cancer.

The length of the CDR3 is 14 residues. J gave up 3 bases and V 6 bases, and 6 bases lay outside the gene matches. The V gene's germline CDR1 is MGHDK and CDR2 SYGVNS. A remark on this clone: Antigen unknown.

Assay: immunoSEQ multiplex PCR; the TCRdb copy retains only in-frame clones and omits some. The sample includes 85,000 to 90,000 clones, 85% to 90% seen only once; the top ten take 0.2% to 0.25%. General study findings and limits: CD4+ and CD8+ T cells in blood underwent clonal expansion by week 6 at 0.1 to 3.0 mg/kg. Antigen specificity was not determined for the expanded peripheral T cells. Expanded clones were, on average, more numerous in CD8+ T cells than in CD4+.

The input for sequencing was CD4+ or CD8+ T cells sorted from blood, taken in a trial of the OX40 agonist ivuxolimab. V is TRBV25-1 and J is TRBJ1-1, with 8 nucleotides matching TRBD1. This TCR came from an adult with an advanced solid tumor such as melanoma, head and neck, liver or kidney cancer. CDR3 region: CASSRGLIDTEAFF. CDR3 coding DNA: TGTGCCAGCAGCAGGGGGCTGATTGACACTGAAGCTTTCTTT.